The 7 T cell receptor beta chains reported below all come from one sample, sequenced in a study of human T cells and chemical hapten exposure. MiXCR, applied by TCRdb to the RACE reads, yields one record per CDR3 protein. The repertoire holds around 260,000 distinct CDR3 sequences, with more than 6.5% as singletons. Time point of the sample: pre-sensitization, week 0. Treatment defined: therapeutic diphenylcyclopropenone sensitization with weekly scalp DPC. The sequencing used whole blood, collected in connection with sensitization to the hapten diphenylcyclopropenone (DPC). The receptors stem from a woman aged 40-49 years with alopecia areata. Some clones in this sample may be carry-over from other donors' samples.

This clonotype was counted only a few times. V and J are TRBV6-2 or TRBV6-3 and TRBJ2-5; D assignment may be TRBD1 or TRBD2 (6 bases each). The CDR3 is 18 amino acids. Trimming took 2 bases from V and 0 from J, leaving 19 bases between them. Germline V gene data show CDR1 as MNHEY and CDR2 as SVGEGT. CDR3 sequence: CASSYGGWTVEHQETQYF. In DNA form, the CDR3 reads TGTGCCAGCAGTTACGGGGGGTGGACAGTTGAACACCAAGAGACCCAGTACTTC.

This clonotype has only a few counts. In nucleotides, the CDR3 is TGTGCCAGCGGGAGGGACAATGAGCAGTTCTTC. This gives the protein CASGRDNEQFF. This chain joins TRBV7-9 and TRBJ2-1, with 7 bases identical to TRBD2. J gave up 5 bases and V 8 bases, and 0 bases lay outside the gene matches. The V gene's germline CDR1 is SEHNR and CDR2 FQNEAQ (reference sequence). The CDR3 runs to 11 residues.

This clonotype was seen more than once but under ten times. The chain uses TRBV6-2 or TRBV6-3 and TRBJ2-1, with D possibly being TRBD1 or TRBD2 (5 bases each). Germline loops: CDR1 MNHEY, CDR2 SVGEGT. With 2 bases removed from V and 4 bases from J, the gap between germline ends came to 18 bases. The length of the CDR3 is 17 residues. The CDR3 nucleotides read TGTGCCAGCAGTTACAGGGTTAGGGACGGAGTATACAATGAGCAGTTCTTC. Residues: CASSYRVRDGVYNEQFF.

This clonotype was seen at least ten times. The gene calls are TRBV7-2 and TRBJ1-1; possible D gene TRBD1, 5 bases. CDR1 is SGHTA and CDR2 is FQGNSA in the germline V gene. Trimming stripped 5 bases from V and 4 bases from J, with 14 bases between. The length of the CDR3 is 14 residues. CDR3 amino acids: CASSATFQGTEAFF. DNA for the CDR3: TGTGCCAGCAGCGCGACATTCCAGGGCACTGAAGCTTTCTTT.

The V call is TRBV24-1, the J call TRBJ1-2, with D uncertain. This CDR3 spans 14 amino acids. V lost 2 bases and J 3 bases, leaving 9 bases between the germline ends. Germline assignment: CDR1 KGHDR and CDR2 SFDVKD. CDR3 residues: CATSDYRNDYGYTF. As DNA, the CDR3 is TGTGCCACCAGTGATTACCGGAACGACTATGGCTACACCTTC.

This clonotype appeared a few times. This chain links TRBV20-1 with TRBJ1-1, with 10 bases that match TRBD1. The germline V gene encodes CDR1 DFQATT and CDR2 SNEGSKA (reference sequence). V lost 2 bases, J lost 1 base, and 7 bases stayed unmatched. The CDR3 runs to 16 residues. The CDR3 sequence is CSARFPDRGENTEAFF. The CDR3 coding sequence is TGCAGTGCTAGATTCCCGGACAGGGGGGAGAACACTGAAGCTTTCTTT.

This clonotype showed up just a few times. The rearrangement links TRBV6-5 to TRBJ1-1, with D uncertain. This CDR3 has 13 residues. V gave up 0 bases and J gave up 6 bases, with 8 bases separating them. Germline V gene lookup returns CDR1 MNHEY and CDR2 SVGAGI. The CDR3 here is CASSYSNSAEAFF. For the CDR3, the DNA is TGTGCCAGCAGTTACTCGAACTCAGCTGAAGCTTTCTTT.